The present TCR beta chain was sequenced within a study of blood T cells in healthy people across ages. Across the study: When template switching was applied, about one barcoded beta molecule was captured per two T cells.

Trimming at V came to 0 bases and at J to 4 bases, leaving 8 bases not matched to a gene. This CDR3 contains 17 residues. The germline CDR1 and CDR2 sequences are KGHSH and LQKENI. Overall study results and limits: Estimated diversity across one million T cells was deemed an underestimate. The study found TCR beta diversity correlated strongly with naive T cell percentage. Lack of knowledge of donor CMV status possibly confounded expanded clonotype changes.

Then a second PCR, running roughly 7 to 11 cycles, was carried out with a sample-barcoded 5' primer and a J-beta primer mix. MiXCR, applied by TCRdb to the 5' RACE reads, yields one record per CDR3 protein. The sample lists 700,000 to 950,000 distinct CDR3 sequences; roughly 41% were seen once. Concerning this clonotype itself: Its specificity is unknown.

This sequence originates from a woman aged 55-75 years in good health. V gene TRBV18 combines with J gene TRBJ2-1; 8 positions match TRBD2. The sequenced material came from blood. The CDR3 DNA reads as TGTGCCAGCTCACCACCGGCTAGCGGGCCAGGGTACAATGAGCAGTTCTTC. This gives the protein CASSPPASGPGYNEQFF.